Listed below are T cell receptor beta chains from one sample, sequenced in a study of blood T cell repertoires in COVID-19. Measured with immunoSEQ multiplex PCR; TCRdb has only the in-frame clones, and not every one. Of roughly 87,000 clones listed, about 85% are singletons. Specimen: peripheral blood. The receptors come from a woman aged 70 to 79 with acute or convalescent COVID-19. The CDR3 runs from the conserved cysteine through the conserved F or W. D genes are given only for firm matches. Rows give clone size only sometimes, using once, few, many, or a class for an expanded clone.

J gene: TRBJ1-1
V gene: TRBV18
D gene: TRBD1
clone size: NA
CDR3 DNA: TGTGCCAGCTCACTCGCAGGGGGAGCTTTCTTT
CDR3 protein: CASSLAGGAFF

J gene: TRBJ2-3
V gene: TRBV30
D gene: NA
clone size: NA
CDR3 DNA: TGTGCCTGGAGTGCCGTAGAGGGTGATGTGGATACGCAGTATTTT
CDR3 protein: CAWSAVEGDVDTQYF

J gene: TRBJ1-1
V gene: TRBV2
D gene: NA
clone size: NA
CDR3 DNA: TGTGCCAGCCAGACTCGGAACACTGAAGCTTTCTTT
CDR3 protein: CASQTRNTEAFF

J gene: TRBJ1-2
V gene: TRBV5-1
D gene: TRBD1
clone size: NA
CDR3 DNA: TGCGCCAGCAGCTTGCAGGGGGCGGTGGAAGGCTACACCTTC
CDR3 protein: CASSLQGAVEGYTF

J gene: TRBJ1-5
V gene: TRBV2
D gene: NA
clone size: NA
CDR3 DNA: TGTGCCAGCAGAGACTGGAGCAATCAGCCCCAGCATTTT
CDR3 protein: CASRDWSNQPQHF

J gene: TRBJ1-3
V gene: TRBV2
D gene: NA
clone size: NA
CDR3 DNA: TGTGCCAGCGAAGGGGCCTACTCTGGAAACACCATATATTTT
CDR3 protein: CASEGAYSGNTIYF

J gene: TRBJ1-2
V gene: TRBV5-1
D gene: TRBD1
clone size: NA
CDR3 DNA: TGCGCCAGCAGCTCCGGGACAGGGCAGACCTTATATGGCTACACCTTC
CDR3 protein: CASSSGTGQTLYGYTF

J gene: TRBJ1-1
V gene: TRBV4-1
D gene: TRBD1
clone size: NA
CDR3 DNA: TGCGCCAGCAGCCAATCTCAGGGGGATATGAACACTGAAGCTTTCTTT
CDR3 protein: CASSQSQGDMNTEAFF

J gene: TRBJ2-7
V gene: TRBV25-1
D gene: NA
clone size: NA
CDR3 DNA: TGTGCCAGCAGTGCAAACAGCCCCCACGAGCAGTACTTC
CDR3 protein: CASSANSPHEQYF

J gene: TRBJ1-2
V gene: TRBV6-6
D gene: NA
clone size: once
CDR3 DNA: TGTGCCAGCAGTTACTCGATCGGGGAGAACTATGGCTACACCTTC
CDR3 protein: CASSYSIGENYGYTF

J gene: TRBJ2-2
V gene: TRBV7-3
D gene: TRBD1
clone size: once
CDR3 DNA: TGTGCCAGCAGCTTTACAGGGGGCACCGGGGAGCTGTTTTTT
CDR3 protein: CASSFTGGTGELFF

J gene: TRBJ1-2
V gene: TRBV28
D gene: TRBD1
clone size: NA
CDR3 DNA: TGTGCCAGCAGTTCGACCCAATCGACAGGGAGTTATGGCTACACCTTC
CDR3 protein: CASSSTQSTGSYGYTF

J gene: TRBJ1-2
V gene: TRBV7-8
D gene: NA
clone size: NA
CDR3 DNA: TGTGCCAGCTCCTGGGGGGATCGAGGCTACACCTTC
CDR3 protein: CASSWGDRGYTF

J gene: TRBJ1-1
V gene: TRBV5-8
D gene: NA
clone size: NA
CDR3 DNA: TGTGCCAGCAGCTTGAGGACGGGATCGAACACTGAAGCTTTCTTT
CDR3 protein: CASSLRTGSNTEAFF

J gene: TRBJ2-5
V gene: TRBV3-1/TRBV3-2
D gene: NA
clone size: NA
CDR3 DNA: TGTGCCAGCAGCCAAGATCGAATCAGTATGACCCAGTACTTC
CDR3 protein: CASSQDRISMTQYF

J gene: TRBJ2-1
V gene: TRBV6-5
D gene: TRBD2
clone size: NA
CDR3 DNA: TGTGCCAGCAGTAGACTAGCGGAATACAATGAGCAGTTCTTC
CDR3 protein: CASSRLAEYNEQFF

J gene: TRBJ1-5
V gene: TRBV30
D gene: TRBD1
clone size: NA
CDR3 DNA: TGTGCCTGGTCGGCCGGGACAGGGTTTCAGCCCCAGCATTTT
CDR3 protein: CAWSAGTGFQPQHF

J gene: TRBJ2-7
V gene: TRBV2
D gene: TRBD1
clone size: NA
CDR3 DNA: TGTGCCAGCCGGGACAGGGTGGTATACGAGCAGTACTTC
CDR3 protein: CASRDRVVYEQYF

J gene: TRBJ1-2
V gene: TRBV11-2
D gene: TRBD1
clone size: NA
CDR3 DNA: TGTGCCAGCAGCACAGGACAGGGAGTCTATGGCTACACCTTC
CDR3 protein: CASSTGQGVYGYTF

J gene: TRBJ2-7
V gene: TRBV28
D gene: TRBD1
clone size: NA
CDR3 DNA: TGTGCCAGCAGTTTACCGGGACAGGGGGACGAGCAGTACTTC
CDR3 protein: CASSLPGQGDEQYF

J gene: TRBJ2-3
V gene: TRBV29-1
D gene: TRBD2
clone size: NA
CDR3 DNA: TGCAGCGTCTCTAGCGGGGGGGCGGATACGCAGTATTTT
CDR3 protein: CSVSSGGADTQYF

J gene: TRBJ1-2
V gene: TRBV29-1
D gene: NA
clone size: NA
CDR3 DNA: TGCAGCGTTGTACAGACCAACTATGGCTACACCTTC
CDR3 protein: CSVVQTNYGYTF

J gene: TRBJ1-1
V gene: TRBV6-4
D gene: NA
clone size: NA
CDR3 DNA: TGTGCCAGCAGCATGTACCGGGGAGAACGTGTCGCTTTCTTT
CDR3 protein: CASSMYRGERVAFF

J gene: TRBJ1-2
V gene: TRBV7-8
D gene: NA
clone size: NA
CDR3 DNA: TGTGCCAGCAGCTTAGGCAGCTATGGCTACACCTTC
CDR3 protein: CASSLGSYGYTF

J gene: TRBJ2-5
V gene: TRBV2
D gene: NA
clone size: NA
CDR3 DNA: TGTGCCAGCAGTTACCTACAAGAGACCCAGTACTTC
CDR3 protein: CASSYLQETQYF

J gene: TRBJ1-6
V gene: TRBV6-5
D gene: NA
clone size: once
CDR3 DNA: TGTGCCAGCATATGGGCCCCGGCTACTAATTCACCCCTCCACTTT
CDR3 protein: CASIWAPATNSPLHF

J gene: TRBJ1-5
V gene: TRBV19
D gene: TRBD1
clone size: NA
CDR3 DNA: TGTGCCTCACAAGGCCGGGACAGGGGGCGCCGGGGTCAGCCCCAGCATTTT
CDR3 protein: CASQGRDRGRRGQPQHF

J gene: TRBJ1-1
V gene: TRBV19
D gene: NA
clone size: few
CDR3 DNA: TGTGCCAGTAGTATAGATATGGGGCCAGGGTTGATGAACACTGAAGCTTTCTTT
CDR3 protein: CASSIDMGPGLMNTEAFF

J gene: TRBJ1-1
V gene: TRBV9
D gene: NA
clone size: NA
CDR3 DNA: TGTGCCAGCAGTTCCGACAGAACTGAAGCTTTCTTT
CDR3 protein: CASSSDRTEAFF

J gene: TRBJ1-1
V gene: TRBV19
D gene: TRBD1
clone size: NA
CDR3 DNA: TGTGCCAGTAGTATAGATAGGACAGGCACTGAAGCTTTCTTT
CDR3 protein: CASSIDRTGTEAFF

J gene: TRBJ2-7
V gene: TRBV10-1
D gene: TRBD1
clone size: NA
CDR3 DNA: TGCGCCAGCAGTGAGTCAAGGACAGGCTCCTACGAGCAGTACTTC
CDR3 protein: CASSESRTGSYEQYF

J gene: TRBJ1-5
V gene: TRBV28
D gene: TRBD1
clone size: NA
CDR3 DNA: TGTGCCAGCAGTTTATGGGGACAGGGGGGTAGTCAGCCCCAGCATTTT
CDR3 protein: CASSLWGQGGSQPQHF

J gene: TRBJ2-2
V gene: TRBV2
D gene: NA
clone size: NA
CDR3 DNA: TGTGCCAGCAGTTTGGGACAGAACACCGGGGAGCTGTTTTTT
CDR3 protein: CASSLGQNTGELFF

J gene: TRBJ2-2
V gene: TRBV19
D gene: NA
clone size: NA
CDR3 DNA: TGTGCCAGTAGTATTTTAGTGGGCCCGACGAACACCGGGGAGCTGTTTTTT
CDR3 protein: CASSILVGPTNTGELFF

J gene: TRBJ1-6
V gene: TRBV7-3
D gene: NA
clone size: few
CDR3 DNA: TGTGCCAGCAGCTTAAGGCACTCCTATAATTCACCCCTCCACTTT
CDR3 protein: CASSLRHSYNSPLHF

J gene: TRBJ2-1
V gene: TRBV28
D gene: TRBD1
clone size: NA
CDR3 DNA: TGTGCCAGCAGTTCGCAGGGGGCGTTTTTCTATGAGCAGTTCTTC
CDR3 protein: CASSSQGAFFYEQFF

J gene: TRBJ1-5
V gene: TRBV28
D gene: TRBD1
clone size: NA
CDR3 DNA: TGTGCCAGCAGCCCGGGCAGGGGGGCGGATCAGCCCCAGCATTTT
CDR3 protein: CASSPGRGADQPQHF

J gene: TRBJ1-2
V gene: TRBV2
D gene: NA
clone size: NA
CDR3 DNA: TGTGCCAGGAACAGCCTCCGGGGGGACTATGGCTACACCTTC
CDR3 protein: CARNSLRGDYGYTF

J gene: TRBJ1-2
V gene: TRBV12-3/TRBV12-4
D gene: NA
clone size: NA
CDR3 DNA: TGTGCCAGCAGTTCCAGGTTAACCTATGGCTACACCTTC
CDR3 protein: CASSSRLTYGYTF

J gene: TRBJ1-5
V gene: TRBV3-1/TRBV3-2
D gene: TRBD1
clone size: few
CDR3 DNA: TGTGCCAGCAGCCAGGGGACAGGGGGTGTTCAGCCCCAGCATTTT
CDR3 protein: CASSQGTGGVQPQHF

J gene: TRBJ1-1
V gene: TRBV2
D gene: NA
clone size: NA
CDR3 DNA: TGTGCCAGCAGTGAAGCGACCGTCAGGGTGAACACTGAAGCTTTCTTT
CDR3 protein: CASSEATVRVNTEAFF

J gene: TRBJ1-5
V gene: TRBV5-1
D gene: NA
clone size: NA
CDR3 DNA: TGCGCCAGCAGCGCACTAATTCCGGGACAACCTAATCAGCCCCAGCATTTT
CDR3 protein: CASSALIPGQPNQPQHF

J gene: TRBJ2-7
V gene: TRBV18
D gene: NA
clone size: NA
CDR3 DNA: TGTGCCAGCTCACCGTACAGGGTCCCCGCCTACGAGCAGTACTTC
CDR3 protein: CASSPYRVPAYEQYF

J gene: TRBJ2-7
V gene: TRBV11-3
D gene: TRBD1
clone size: once
CDR3 DNA: TGTGCCAGCAGCCTACGGGACGGGACAGACTACGAGCAGTACTTC
CDR3 protein: CASSLRDGTDYEQYF

J gene: TRBJ1-2
V gene: TRBV23-1
D gene: TRBD1
clone size: NA
CDR3 DNA: TGCGCCAGCAGTCAGGGCCGGGACAGACAATCCGAAGGGGCTGGCTACACCTTC
CDR3 protein: CASSQGRDRQSEGAGYTF

J gene: TRBJ1-1
V gene: TRBV27
D gene: TRBD1
clone size: NA
CDR3 DNA: TGTGCCAGCAGTTTTCAGGGGGCTCTTGAAGCTTTCTTT
CDR3 protein: CASSFQGALEAFF

J gene: TRBJ2-7
V gene: TRBV28
D gene: NA
clone size: few
CDR3 DNA: TGTGCCAGCACTACCCAGGGAACCTACGAGCAGTACTTC
CDR3 protein: CASTTQGTYEQYF

J gene: TRBJ2-5
V gene: TRBV10-1
D gene: TRBD2
clone size: once
CDR3 DNA: TGCGCCAGCAGCAGGACTAGCGGGGGGGCGGAGACCCAGTACTTC
CDR3 protein: CASSRTSGGAETQYF

J gene: TRBJ2-5
V gene: TRBV11-2
D gene: TRBD1
clone size: NA
CDR3 DNA: TGTGCCAGCAGCTGGGGACAGGGGGTTCAAGAGACCCAGTACTTC
CDR3 protein: CASSWGQGVQETQYF

J gene: TRBJ1-1
V gene: TRBV9
D gene: NA
clone size: once
CDR3 DNA: TGTGCCAGCAGCGCCCAGGGGCAGAACACTGAAGCTTTCTTT
CDR3 protein: CASSAQGQNTEAFF

J gene: TRBJ1-2
V gene: TRBV29-1
D gene: NA
clone size: few
CDR3 DNA: TGCAGCGTTGAACTTTTTAGCACAATAAACTATGGCTACACCTTC
CDR3 protein: CSVELFSTINYGYTF

J gene: TRBJ1-5
V gene: TRBV21-1
D gene: NA
clone size: once
CDR3 DNA: TGTGCCAGCAGCAAAGTGACCAGGGGGCGAGAAGTAGGTTATCAGCCCCAGCATTTT
CDR3 protein: CASSKVTRGREVGYQPQHF

J gene: TRBJ2-3
V gene: TRBV28
D gene: NA
clone size: NA
CDR3 DNA: TGTGCCAGCAGTTTAATTCAGGGCACAGATACGCAGTATTTT
CDR3 protein: CASSLIQGTDTQYF

J gene: TRBJ1-5
V gene: TRBV5-1
D gene: NA
clone size: once
CDR3 DNA: TGCGCCAGCAGCTTGGCCATCGGGGAGCCCCAGCATTTT
CDR3 protein: CASSLAIGEPQHF

J gene: TRBJ1-5
V gene: TRBV2
D gene: TRBD1
clone size: few
CDR3 DNA: TGTGCCAGCAGTGAATTTACAGGGGGAAATCAGCCCCAGCATTTT
CDR3 protein: CASSEFTGGNQPQHF

J gene: TRBJ1-1
V gene: TRBV30
D gene: TRBD1
clone size: NA
CDR3 DNA: TGTGCCTTGACAGGGGATAGTGGGGGAGCTTTCTTT
CDR3 protein: CALTGDSGGAFF

J gene: TRBJ1-2
V gene: TRBV2
D gene: NA
clone size: NA
CDR3 DNA: TGTGCCGGTAGAACCCCAGGGAACTATGGCTACACCTTC
CDR3 protein: CAGRTPGNYGYTF